The 16 T cell receptor beta chains below come from one sample, sequenced in a study of early T cells in non-severe SARS-CoV-2 infection. TCRdb re-called the 5' RACE reads through MiXCR, storing one row per CDR3 protein. This table has some 50,000 distinct CDR3 sequences, 5.6% appearing once. Sample: whole blood. These receptors were obtained from an adult who was a healthcare worker with PCR-confirmed SARS-CoV-2 infection or an uninfected control (not recorded which).

This clonotype was detected ten times or more. The chain carries TRBV6-1 and TRBJ1-5, with TRBD1 identical over 7 bases. CDR1 and CDR2 from the germline V gene are MNHNS and SASEGT. The CDR3 length is 13 residues. After removal of 6 bases from V and 2 bases from J, the junction contained 1 base not matched to a gene. This chain's CDR3 is CASRGTGNQPQHF. CDR3 in DNA: TGTGCCAGCAGAGGGACAGGCAATCAGCCCCAGCATTTT.

This clonotype was detected ten times or more. The chain uses TRBV6-6 and TRBJ2-2; unclear D gene. The CDR3 has 15 residues. V shed 0 bases and J shed 1 base, with 6 bases lying between them. The germline V gene has CDR1 MNHNY and CDR2 SVGAGI (reference sequence). The CDR3 reads CASSYSRQNTGELFF. As DNA, the CDR3 is TGTGCCAGCAGTTACTCGAGGCAGAACACCGGGGAGCTGTTTTTT.

This clonotype was found many times. This rearrangement joins TRBV5-1 to TRBJ2-7; the match to TRBD1 covers 9 bases. Germline trimming cut 2 bases from V and 4 bases from J; bases unmatched to any gene: 7. The length of the CDR3 is 15 residues. Germline CDR1 SGHRS, CDR2 YFSETQ. The CDR3 is CASSFQGQGLYEQYF. The CDR3 DNA reads as TGCGCCAGCAGCTTTCAGGGACAGGGACTTTACGAGCAGTACTTC.

This clonotype has just a few counts. The genes are TRBV7-2 and TRBJ2-7, with 14 bases aligning to TRBD2. V lost 2 bases and J lost 0; bases outside the gene matches: 6. The CDR3 contains 18 residues. From germline, CDR1 is SGHTA and CDR2 FQGNSA. The CDR3 loop is CASSLLGLAGASSYEQYF. The CDR3 DNA reads as TGTGCCAGCAGCTTACTGGGACTAGCGGGGGCCAGCTCCTACGAGCAGTACTTC.

J is TRBJ2-2 and V is TRBV12-3 or TRBV12-4; 11 nucleotides align to TRBD2. V shed 6 bases and J 4 bases; nucleotides not matched to a gene: 7. The CDR3 is 16 amino acids. The CDR3 here is CASSRRLAGSTGELFF. CDR3 DNA sequence: TGTGCCAGCAGCCGCCGACTAGCGGGGAGCACCGGGGAGCTGTTTTTT.

This clonotype was seen a handful of times. CDR3: CSARDTKFNTEAFF. The CDR3 nucleotides are TGCAGTGCTAGAGATACGAAATTCAACACTGAAGCTTTCTTT. The rearrangement uses TRBV20-1 and TRBJ1-1, with D unclear. Germline CDR1 reads DFQATT; CDR2 reads SNEGSKA (reference sequence). CDR3 size: 14 residues. Trimming cost V 0 bases and J 2 bases, with 10 bases left between them.

This clonotype appeared many times. The chain employs TRBV27 and TRBJ2-1; tentatively, D is TRBD2 (7 bases). V was cut by 3 bases and J by 0 bases, with 21 bases left in between. The length of the CDR3 is 19 residues. CDR1 MNHEY and CDR2 SMNVEV come from the germline V gene (reference sequence). DNA of the CDR3: TGTGCCAGCAGTTTGGGGGGACGCGGGGGCCCAAGCTCCTACAATGAGCAGTTCTTC. Its protein product is CASSLGGRGGPSSYNEQFF.

At least ten counts were recorded for this clonotype. The chain links TRBV20-1 to TRBJ1-1, with TRBD1 as a possible D gene (6 bases). V lost 1 base and J lost 0, with 12 bases in between. Germline V gene data show CDR1 as DFQATT and CDR2 as SNEGSKA (reference sequence). The CDR3 is 15 residues long. CDR3 protein: CSARARGVMNTEAFF. The CDR3 coding sequence is TGCAGTGCTAGAGCTAGGGGGGTTATGAACACTGAAGCTTTCTTT.

V is TRBV5-4 and J is TRBJ2-7; D not certain. In germline, CDR1 is SGHNT, CDR2 YYREEE (reference sequence). The CDR3 sequence is 14 residues long. The V gene lost 6 bases and the J gene lost 5 bases, with 18 bases spanning the gap. The CDR3 here is CASKTVLRQNEQYF. For the CDR3, the DNA is TGTGCCAGCAAGACGGTACTGCGCCAGAACGAGCAGTACTTC.

The chain joins TRBV27 to TRBJ2-1; D uncertain. The length of the CDR3 is 15 residues. Germline assignment: CDR1 MNHEY and CDR2 SMNVEV (reference sequence). The V gene lost 5 bases and the J gene lost 0 bases, with 11 bases spanning the gap. The DNA for the CDR3 is TGTGCCAGCAGTCTGCGACCGAACTCCTACAATGAGCAGTTCTTC. Translating it yields CASSLRPNSYNEQFF.

This clonotype was recorded at least ten times. V gene TRBV5-1 combines with J gene TRBJ2-5, with 11 bases identical to TRBD2. CDR1 SGHRS and CDR2 YFSETQ come from the germline V gene. The CDR3 is 13 amino acids. J was trimmed by 11 bases and V by 7 bases; bases with no gene match: 10. This CDR3 is CASGTSGGPSQYF. The CDR3 bases are TGCGCCAGCGGAACTAGCGGGGGTCCCTCTCAGTACTTC.

The chain combines TRBV2 with TRBJ2-3; D remains unclear. The CDR3 is made up of 10 amino acids. Germline values: CDR1 SNHLY, CDR2 FYNNEI. CDR3 sequence (DNA): TGTGCAAGGCAGAAGGATACGCAGTATTTT. Protein sequence: CARQKDTQYF.

This clonotype was seen repeatedly, ten times or more. This chain uses TRBV20-1 with TRBJ2-4, with 10 bases fitting TRBD2. CDR1 is DFQATT and CDR2 is SNEGSKA in the germline V gene (reference sequence). V trimming: 1 base; J trimming: 0 bases; junction bases outside the gene matches: 9. The CDR3 runs to 18 residues. This chain's CDR3 is CSARGGLAGASAKNIQYF. The CDR3 DNA reads TGCAGTGCTAGAGGGGGCCTAGCGGGAGCTTCAGCCAAAAACATTCAGTACTTC.

This clonotype was counted at least ten times. The chain recombines TRBV7-2 with TRBJ2-7; D may match TRBD1 or TRBD2 (6 bases each). Germline V gene data show CDR1 as SGHTA and CDR2 as FQGNSA. Trimming removed 3 bases from V and 1 base from J, with 13 bases in between. The length of the CDR3 is 15 residues. The CDR3 loop reads CASSFRGTPSYEQYF. The CDR3 nucleotides read TGTGCCAGCAGCTTTCGGGGGACACCGTCCTACGAGCAGTACTTC.

This clonotype occurred a few times. The genes are TRBV5-1 and TRBJ2-7, with TRBD2 matching over 12 bases. The CDR3 is made up of 16 amino acids. The V and J ends lost 1 base and 6 bases, in that order; junction bases with no gene match: 8. Germline V gives CDR1 SGHRS, CDR2 YFSETQ. The CDR3 DNA is TGCGCCAGCAGCTTGAAGCTAGCGGGAGGGCCGGGCGAGCAGTACTTC. It specifies CASSLKLAGGPGEQYF.

This clonotype has a count of ten or more. The chain is built from TRBV29-1 and TRBJ2-1; D unresolved. V lost 2 bases, J lost 8 bases, and 16 bases lay in between. CDR1 SQVTM and CDR2 ANQGSEA come from the germline V gene. The CDR3 covers 14 residues. The CDR3 coding sequence is TGCAGCGTTGAACTTTGGGCCCGGGCGGATGAGCAGTTCTTC. It codes for CSVELWARADEQFF.